The next 10 T cell receptor beta chains were all read from a single sample in a study of shared clonotypes between healthy human individuals. The assay was immunoSEQ multiplex PCR, and TCRdb's table has in-frame clones only and misses some. The table includes about 2 million clones, 95% detected once. Sequencing input: naive CD4+ T cells sorted from blood. This sample's subset: CD45RA+ positively selected. Receptor source: a man in his late teens or twenties in good health.

This rearrangement joins TRBV18 to TRBJ1-4; D is uncertain. The germline V gene encodes CDR1 KGHSH and CDR2 LQKENI. V gave up 2 bases and J gave up 7 bases, with 11 bases separating them. The CDR3 is 14 amino acids. The CDR3 protein is CASSPYEVGEKLFF. CDR3 DNA sequence: TGTGCCAGCTCACCATACGAGGTTGGTGAAAAACTGTTTTTT. The full variable domain, in which reference TRBV18 and TRBJ1-4 provide the parts outside the CDR3, is NAGVMQNPRHLVRRRGQEARLRCSPMKGHSHVYWYRQLPEEGLKFMVYLQKENIIDESGMPKERFSAEFPKEGPSILRIQQVVRGDSAAYFCASSPYEVGEKLFFGSGTQLSVL.

The chain employs TRBV28 and TRBJ1-5, with D unclear. The length of the CDR3 is 15 residues. Germline V CDR1 and CDR2: MDHEN, SYDVKM. Between the trimmed V and J ends, which lost 1 base and 0 bases, there was a span of 7 bases. This CDR3 is CASSLYIDSNQPQHF. CDR3 DNA sequence: TGTGCCAGCAGTTTATACATCGATAGCAATCAGCCCCAGCATTTT.

V and J are TRBV5-4 and TRBJ2-3; D is possibly TRBD1 (6 bases). The length of the CDR3 is 15 residues. Germline CDR1 reads SGHNT; CDR2 reads YYREEE (reference sequence). The V and J ends lost 4 bases and 0 bases respectively, with 12 bases between them. CDR3 DNA: TGTGCCAGCAGCAAATACAGGGCAAGCACAGATACGCAGTATTTT. As protein: CASSKYRASTDTQYF.

In this sample, this clone turned up once. Other DNA sequences from this sample encode an identical CDR3 as well. This chain links TRBV15 with TRBJ2-7; weak D call: TRBD2 (5 bases). The V gene lost 0 bases and the J gene lost 3 bases, with 9 bases spanning the gap. There are 14 residues in the CDR3. Looked up from germline, CDR1 is LNHNV and CDR2 is YYDKDF (reference sequence). CDR3 protein: CATSRDPGIYEQYF. The CDR3 nucleotides read TGTGCCACCAGCAGAGACCCGGGAATCTACGAGCAGTACTTC.

The chain is built from TRBV5-1 and TRBJ1-4; maybe TRBD1 (5 bases). CDR1 SGHRS and CDR2 YFSETQ come from the germline V gene. This CDR3 comprises 17 residues. V dropped 4 bases and J dropped 3 bases, with 19 bases sitting between them. CDR3 coding DNA: TGCGCCAGCAGCCCCAAGGATATCATCAGGGCTAATGAAAAACTGTTTTTT. Encoded protein: CASSPKDIIRANEKLFF. Based on the CDR3 plus reference TRBV5-1 and TRBJ1-4, the full variable domain is KAGVTQTPRYLIKTRGQQVTLSCSPISGHRSVSWYQQTPGQGLQFLFEYFSETQRNKGNFPGRFSGRQFSNSRSEMNVSTLELGDSALYLCASSPKDIIRANEKLFFGSGTQLSVL.

In this sample, this clone turned up once. The chain employs TRBV9 and TRBJ1-3; D may be TRBD1 (5 bases). The ends were cut back, 4 bases at V and 2 bases at J, with 13 bases in the middle. Germline values: CDR1 SGDLS, CDR2 YYNGEE. The CDR3 is 15 residues long. The CDR3 spells CASSLNGGAGNTIYF. CDR3 nucleotides: TGTGCCAGCAGCCTCAACGGAGGGGCTGGAAACACCATATATTTT.

In this sample, this clone turned up a few times. This chain connects TRBV5-4 to TRBJ1-1; no firm D call. The germline V gene encodes CDR1 SGHNT and CDR2 YYREEE (reference sequence). V lost 0 bases to trimming and J lost 0 bases, with 6 bases between them. CDR3 length equals 14 residues. CDR3 in amino acids: CASSLDSMNTEAFF. The CDR3 nucleotides read TGTGCCAGCAGCTTGGACAGCATGAACACTGAAGCTTTCTTT.

The chain links TRBV7-2 to TRBJ1-1; no firm D call. Deletions cut 0 bases from V and 1 base from J, with 9 bases between. This CDR3 contains 15 residues. The germline V gene encodes CDR1 SGHTA and CDR2 FQGNSA. The CDR3 is CASSLAGMRNTEAFF. CDR3 coding DNA: TGTGCCAGCAGCTTAGCCGGGATGAGGAACACTGAAGCTTTCTTT.

The genes are TRBV5-1 and TRBJ2-1; 7 bases line up with TRBD2. Germline V gene lookup returns CDR1 SGHRS and CDR2 YFSETQ. Losses at the gene ends were 0 bases for V and 4 bases for J; bases not matched to a gene: 13. The CDR3 length is 18 residues. CDR3 nucleotide sequence: TGCGCCAGCAGCTTGGCCAAAACAAGCGGGGTGGGGTACAATGAGCAGTTCTTC. Translated: CASSLAKTSGVGYNEQFF.

This chain joins TRBV6-6 and TRBJ1-1; D gene uncertain. Trimming took off 0 bases at V and 7 bases at J, with 12 bases between the two ends. CDR1 is MNHNY, CDR2 SVGAGI, per germline (reference sequence). This CDR3 is 14 amino acids long. In DNA, the CDR3 is TGTGCCAGCAGTTACTCGTCAAGACGGCTTGAAGCTTTCTTT. Amino acids: CASSYSSRRLEAFF.